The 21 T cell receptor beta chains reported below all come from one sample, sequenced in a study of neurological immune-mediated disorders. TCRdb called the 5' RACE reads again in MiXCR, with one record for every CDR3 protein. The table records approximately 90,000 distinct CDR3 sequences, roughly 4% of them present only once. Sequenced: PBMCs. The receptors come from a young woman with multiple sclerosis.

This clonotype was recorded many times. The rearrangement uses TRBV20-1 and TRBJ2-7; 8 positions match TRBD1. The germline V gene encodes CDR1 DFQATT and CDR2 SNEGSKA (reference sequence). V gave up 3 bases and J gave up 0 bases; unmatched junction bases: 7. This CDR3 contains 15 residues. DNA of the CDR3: TGCAGTGCTAGGCGAGGACAGGGCCTCTCCTACGAGCAGTACTTC. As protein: CSARRGQGLSYEQYF.

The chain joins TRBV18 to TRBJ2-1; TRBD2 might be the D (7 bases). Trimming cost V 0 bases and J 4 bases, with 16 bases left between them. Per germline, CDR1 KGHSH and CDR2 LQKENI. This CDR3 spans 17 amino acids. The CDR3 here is CASSPPGGSGDYNEQFF. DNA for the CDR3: TGTGCCAGCTCACCACCGGGGGGCAGCGGGGATTACAATGAGCAGTTCTTC.

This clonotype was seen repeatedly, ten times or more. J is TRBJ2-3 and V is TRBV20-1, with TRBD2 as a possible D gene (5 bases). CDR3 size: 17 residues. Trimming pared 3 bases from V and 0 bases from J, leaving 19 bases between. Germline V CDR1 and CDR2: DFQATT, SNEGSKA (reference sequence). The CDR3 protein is CSASARETRLSTDTQYF. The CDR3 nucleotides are TGCAGTGCTAGCGCAAGGGAGACTCGATTAAGCACAGATACGCAGTATTTT.

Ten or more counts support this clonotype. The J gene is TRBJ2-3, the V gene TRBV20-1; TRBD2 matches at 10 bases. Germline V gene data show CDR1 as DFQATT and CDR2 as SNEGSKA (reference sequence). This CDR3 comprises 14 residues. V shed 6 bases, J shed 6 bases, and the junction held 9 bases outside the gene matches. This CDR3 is CSALYGTSADTQYF. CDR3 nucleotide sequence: TGCAGTGCCCTTTATGGGACTAGCGCGGATACGCAGTATTTT.

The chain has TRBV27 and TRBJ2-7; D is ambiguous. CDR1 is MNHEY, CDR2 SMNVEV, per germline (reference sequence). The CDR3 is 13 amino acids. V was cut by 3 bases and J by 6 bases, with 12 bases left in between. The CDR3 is CASSLGYPSEQYF. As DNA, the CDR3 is TGTGCCAGCAGTTTGGGGTACCCCTCCGAGCAGTACTTC.

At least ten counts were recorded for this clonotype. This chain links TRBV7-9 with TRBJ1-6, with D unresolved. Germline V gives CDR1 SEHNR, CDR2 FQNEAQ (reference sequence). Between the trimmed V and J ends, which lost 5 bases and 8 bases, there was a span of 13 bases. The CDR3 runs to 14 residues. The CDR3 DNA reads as TGTGCCAGCAGCCTCGCTTTGGTGGATTCACCCCTCCACTTT. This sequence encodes CASSLALVDSPLHF. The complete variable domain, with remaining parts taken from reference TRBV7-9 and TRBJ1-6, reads DTGVSQNPRHKITKRGQNVTFRCDPISEHNRLYWYRQTLGQGPEFLTYFQNEAQLEKSRLLSDRFSAERPKGSFSTLEIQRTEQGDSAMYLCASSLALVDSPLHFGNGTRLTVT.

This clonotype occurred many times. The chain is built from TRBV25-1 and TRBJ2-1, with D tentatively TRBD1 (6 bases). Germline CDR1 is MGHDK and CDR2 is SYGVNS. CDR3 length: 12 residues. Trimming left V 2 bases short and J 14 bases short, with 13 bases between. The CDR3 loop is CASSEVWGHEFF. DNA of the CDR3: TGTGCCAGCAGTGAAGTTTGGGGGCACGAGTTCTTC.

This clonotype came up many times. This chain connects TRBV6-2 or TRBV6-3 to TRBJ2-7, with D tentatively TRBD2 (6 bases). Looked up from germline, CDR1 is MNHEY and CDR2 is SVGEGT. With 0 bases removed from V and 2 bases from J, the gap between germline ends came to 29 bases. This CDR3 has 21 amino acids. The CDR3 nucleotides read TGTGCCAGCAGTTACTCGATATCCCCGGGGCGGGAACACTCCAGGGCCTACGAGCAGTACTTC. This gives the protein CASSYSISPGREHSRAYEQYF.

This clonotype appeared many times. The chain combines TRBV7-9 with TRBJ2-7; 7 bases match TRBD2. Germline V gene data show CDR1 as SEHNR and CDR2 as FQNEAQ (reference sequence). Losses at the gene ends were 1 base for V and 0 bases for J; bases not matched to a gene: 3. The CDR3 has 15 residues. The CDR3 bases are TGTGCCAGCAGCTTAGAACTAGCGCGCTCCTACGAGCAGTACTTC. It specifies CASSLELARSYEQYF. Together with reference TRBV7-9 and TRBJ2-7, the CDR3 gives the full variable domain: DTGVSQNPRHKITKRGQNVTFRCDPISEHNRLYWYRQTLGQGPEFLTYFQNEAQLEKSRLLSDRFSAERPKGSFSTLEIQRTEQGDSAMYLCASSLELARSYEQYFGPGTRLTVT.

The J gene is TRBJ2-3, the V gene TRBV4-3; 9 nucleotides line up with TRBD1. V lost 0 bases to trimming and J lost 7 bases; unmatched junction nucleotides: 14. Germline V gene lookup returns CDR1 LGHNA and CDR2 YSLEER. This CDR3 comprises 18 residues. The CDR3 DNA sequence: TGCGCCAGCAGCCAAGACCCGGGACAGGGCTCCCTCGGACATACGCAGTATTTT. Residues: CASSQDPGQGSLGHTQYF.

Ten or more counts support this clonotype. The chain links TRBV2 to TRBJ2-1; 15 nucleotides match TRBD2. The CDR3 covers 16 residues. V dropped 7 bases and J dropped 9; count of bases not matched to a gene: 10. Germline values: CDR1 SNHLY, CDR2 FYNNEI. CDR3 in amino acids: CASKRTSGRAGGEQFF. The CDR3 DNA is TGTGCCAGCAAACGGACTAGCGGGAGGGCCGGGGGTGAGCAGTTCTTC.

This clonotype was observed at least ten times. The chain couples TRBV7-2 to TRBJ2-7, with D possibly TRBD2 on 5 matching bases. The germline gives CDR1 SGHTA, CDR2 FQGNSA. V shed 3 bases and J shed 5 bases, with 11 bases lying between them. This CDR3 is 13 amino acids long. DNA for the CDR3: TGTGCCAGCAGCTTTCCTAGCTTACACGAGCAGTACTTC. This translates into CASSFPSLHEQYF.

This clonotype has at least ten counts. The CDR3 region is CASSLVWENHTGELFF. The DNA for the CDR3 is TGCGCCAGCAGCTTGGTGTGGGAGAACCACACCGGGGAGCTGTTTTTT. The chain recombines TRBV5-1 with TRBJ2-2, with D perhaps matching TRBD2 (5 bases). Per germline, CDR1 SGHRS and CDR2 YFSETQ. Deletions cut 0 bases from V and 3 bases from J, with 12 bases between. This CDR3 has 16 residues.

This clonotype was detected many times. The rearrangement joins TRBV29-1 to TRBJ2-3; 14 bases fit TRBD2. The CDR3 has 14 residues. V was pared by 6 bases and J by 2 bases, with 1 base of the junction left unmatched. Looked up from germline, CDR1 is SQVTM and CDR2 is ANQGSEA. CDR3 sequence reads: CSVGLAGATDTQYF. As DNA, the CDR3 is TGCAGCGTGGGACTAGCGGGGGCCACAGATACGCAGTATTTT.

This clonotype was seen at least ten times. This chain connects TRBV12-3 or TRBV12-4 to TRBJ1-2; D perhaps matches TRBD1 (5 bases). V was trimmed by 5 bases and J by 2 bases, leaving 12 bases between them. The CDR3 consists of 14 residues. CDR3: CASSRTSGNYGYTF. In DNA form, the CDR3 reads TGTGCCAGCAGTCGGACAAGCGGGAACTATGGCTACACCTTC.

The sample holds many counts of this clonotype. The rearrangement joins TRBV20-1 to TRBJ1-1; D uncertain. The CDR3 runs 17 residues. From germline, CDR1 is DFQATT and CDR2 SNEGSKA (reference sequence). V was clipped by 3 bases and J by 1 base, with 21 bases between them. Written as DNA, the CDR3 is TGCAGTGCTAGCACTCTCACTTTCAGATCTGGGAACACTGAAGCTTTCTTT. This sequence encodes CSASTLTFRSGNTEAFF.

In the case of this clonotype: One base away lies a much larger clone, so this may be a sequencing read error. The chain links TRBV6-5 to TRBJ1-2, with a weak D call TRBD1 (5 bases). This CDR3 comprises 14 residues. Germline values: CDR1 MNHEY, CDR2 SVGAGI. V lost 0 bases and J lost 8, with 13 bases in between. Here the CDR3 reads CASSYSTRGEGYTF. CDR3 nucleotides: TGTGCCAGCAGTTACTCGACTCGGGGGGAAGGCTACACCTTC.

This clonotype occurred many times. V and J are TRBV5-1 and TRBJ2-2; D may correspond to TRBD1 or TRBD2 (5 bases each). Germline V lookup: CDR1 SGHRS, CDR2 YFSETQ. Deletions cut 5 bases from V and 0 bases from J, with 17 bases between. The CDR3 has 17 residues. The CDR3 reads CASRPMGETANTGELFF. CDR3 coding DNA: TGCGCCAGCAGGCCTATGGGGGAAACTGCGAACACCGGGGAGCTGTTTTTT.

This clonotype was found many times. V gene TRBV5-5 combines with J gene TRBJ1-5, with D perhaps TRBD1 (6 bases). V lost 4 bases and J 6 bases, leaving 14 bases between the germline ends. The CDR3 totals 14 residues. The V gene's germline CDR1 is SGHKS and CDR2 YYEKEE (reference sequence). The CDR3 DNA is TGTGCCAGCAGCCGCCGGGGGCTACCTCAGCCCCAGCATTTT. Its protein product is CASSRRGLPQPQHF. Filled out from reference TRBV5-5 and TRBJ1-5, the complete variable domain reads DAGVTQSPTHLIKTRGQQVTLRCSPISGHKSVSWYQQVLGQGPQFIFQYYEKEERGRGNFPDRFSARQFPNYSSELNVNALLLGDSALYLCASSRRGLPQPQHFGDGTRLSIL.

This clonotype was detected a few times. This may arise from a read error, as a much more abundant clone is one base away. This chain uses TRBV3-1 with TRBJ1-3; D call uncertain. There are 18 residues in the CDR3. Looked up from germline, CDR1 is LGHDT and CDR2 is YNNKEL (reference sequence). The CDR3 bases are TGTGCCAGCAGCCAAGATCTCCCCGGAATCGGGTCTGGAAAAACCATATATTTT. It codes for CASSQDLPGIGSGKTIYF.

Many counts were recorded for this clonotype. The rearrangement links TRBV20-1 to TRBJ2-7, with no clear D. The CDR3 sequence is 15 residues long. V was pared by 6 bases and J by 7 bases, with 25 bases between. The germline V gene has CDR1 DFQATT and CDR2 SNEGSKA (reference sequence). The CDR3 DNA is TGCAGTGCCTCTTACGCTCGGCCCGCTGCCGAGGAGCAGTACTTC. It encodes CSASYARPAAEEQYF.